Sequencing of this TCR beta chain was carried out in a study of prognosis after radiotherapy for stage I lung cancer. With two-round multiplex PCR, TCR beta CDR3 sequences were amplified from genomic DNA. Gene-specific primers for each TRBV and TRBJ gene drove first-round PCR. TCRdb redid the calling of the multiplex PCR reads with MiXCR, one entry per CDR3 protein. The sample shows about 26,000 distinct CDR3 sequences, around 41% of them seen only once. The germline V gene has CDR1 MNHEY and CDR2 SVGAGI. V dropped 0 bases and J dropped 11 bases, with 8 bases sitting between them. CDR3 length: 11 residues. This clonotype came up many times.

Source: PBMCs, taken before or after stereotactic body radiation therapy (not recorded which). This receptor was identified in a donor aged 50 or older with non-small cell lung cancer. J is TRBJ2-7 and V is TRBV6-5; maybe TRBD2 (6 bases). CDR3 loop: CASSYSGREYF. The CDR3, as DNA: TGTGCCAGCAGTTACTCCGGGAGAGAGTACTTC.